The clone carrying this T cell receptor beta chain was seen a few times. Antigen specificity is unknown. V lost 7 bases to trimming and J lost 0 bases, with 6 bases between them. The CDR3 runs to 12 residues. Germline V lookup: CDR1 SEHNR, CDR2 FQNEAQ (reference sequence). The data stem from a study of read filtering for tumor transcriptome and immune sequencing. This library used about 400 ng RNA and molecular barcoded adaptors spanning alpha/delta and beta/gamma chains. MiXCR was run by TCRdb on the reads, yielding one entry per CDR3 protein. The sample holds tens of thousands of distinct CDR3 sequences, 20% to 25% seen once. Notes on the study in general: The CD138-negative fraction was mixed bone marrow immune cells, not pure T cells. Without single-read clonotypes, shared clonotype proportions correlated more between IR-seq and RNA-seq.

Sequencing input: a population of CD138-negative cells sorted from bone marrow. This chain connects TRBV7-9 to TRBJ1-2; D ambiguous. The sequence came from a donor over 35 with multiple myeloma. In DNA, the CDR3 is TGTGCCAGCACACGAGCTAACTATGGCTACACCTTC. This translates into CASTRANYGYTF. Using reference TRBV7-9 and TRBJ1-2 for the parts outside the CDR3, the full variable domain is DTGVSQNPRHKITKRGQNVTFRCDPISEHNRLYWYRQTLGQGPEFLTYFQNEAQLEKSRLLSDRFSAERPKGSFSTLEIQRTEQGDSAMYLCASTRANYGYTFGSGTRLTVV.